This entry describes one T cell receptor (beta chain). Its matching antigen is unknown. The source of the sample is a study of T cell responses to AZD1222 COVID-19 vaccine. Whole-study context: Pooled in the analysis were second doses at about 4 or about 12 weeks. Findings and caveats of the study: Reportedly, close to half of spike-specific TCRs are directed against unmutated variant regions. Clonal diversity may have been underestimated in mostly white British donors. Regions 160-218 and 743-854 dominated among vaccine-associated CD4 TCRs spanning spike.

Sequenced by immunoSEQ multiplex PCR; TCRdb stores in-frame clones only, minus some. The profile covers around 110,000 clones, with roughly 90% appearing a single time and less than 6% taken by the ten largest. CDR1 and CDR2 (germline): SGHAT, FQNNGV. This CDR3 has 14 amino acids. J was trimmed by 4 bases and V by 5 bases; bases with no gene match: 4. The TCR sequence derives from an adult in good health. The sample here was peripheral blood, taken on day 0 of AZD1222 vaccination. The V call is TRBV11-2, the J call TRBJ2-7; 11 bases fit TRBD1. The CDR3 nucleotides read TGTGCCAGCAGCGGACAGGGGGCGCGGTACGAGCAGTACTTC. It codes for CASSGQGARYEQYF.